A few counts support the clone carrying this T cell receptor beta chain. The antigen remains unidentified. The data belong to a study of graft-versus-host responses after intestinal transplantation. In the study overall: Isolated intestinal, liver-intestinal, or multivisceral transplants were what recipients had. Whole-study results and caveats: The recipient marrow held GvH clones, and some of them showed up first in ileum or blood.

The V gene's germline CDR1 is LNHDA and CDR2 SQIVND (reference sequence). The CDR3 loop spans 14 amino acids. With 6 bases clipped from V and 5 bases from J, the junction kept 7 bases outside the gene matches. Produced via immunoSEQ multiplex PCR; TCRdb's table is partial and in-frame only. This repertoire shows 65,000 to 90,000 clones, 75% to 95% found once; its top ten account for about 7.3%. Sequencing used unstimulated CD8+ T cells sorted from spleen or lymph node cells, obtained before transplant. The chain couples TRBV19 to TRBJ1-2; 9 bases match TRBD1. The source is a human donor who was the organ donor for an intestinal transplant. The CDR3 spells CASSPTGGAYGYTF. CDR3 DNA sequence: TGTGCCAGTAGCCCAACAGGGGGCGCTTATGGCTACACCTTC.